This T cell receptor beta chain was obtained from a study of blood T cell repertoires in COVID-19. At the level of the study: The cDNA or gDNA used as material had been derived from T cells, B-cell-depleted T cells, or PBMCs.

Germline lookup yields CDR1 SNHLY and CDR2 FYNNEI. V shed 0 bases, J shed 6 bases, and the junction held 11 bases outside the gene matches. The CDR3 is 16 amino acids. Under the authors' procedure: The authors estimated nucleated cell counts from reference gene primer amplification. Data came from immunoSEQ multiplex PCR; TCRdb stores just in-frame clones and leaves some out. That table is the source of V, J and clone size, and D and trimming were worked out from the DNA. The sample carries approximately 200,000 clones, 70% to 90% recorded once. The receptor's source is a man between 25 and 39 years old with acute or convalescent COVID-19. V is TRBV2 and J is TRBJ2-7, with 7 nucleotides matching TRBD2. Sequencing used peripheral blood. In nucleotides, the CDR3 is TGTGCCAGCAGTGAAGCTGTGGCGGGGGTCATGTGCGAGCAGTACTTC. Its translation: CASSEAVAGVMCEQYF.